The 19 T cell receptor beta chains below all came from one sample that was sequenced in a study of brain T cells in children with intractable seizures. Generated by immunoSEQ multiplex PCR, the TCRdb table keeps only in-frame clones and is missing some. Among about 350,000 clones listed, over 85% were seen once. Time point given: blood from clinic visit 5 months post-surgery; TSC patient then seizure free. The sequencing used peripheral blood, collected more than 4 months after surgery. Source of these receptors: a boy younger than two with tuberous sclerosis and intractable seizures.

V is TRBV3-1 (or the pseudogene TRBV3-2) and J is TRBJ2-3; 7 nucleotides line up with TRBD2. Germline CDR1 and CDR2: LGHDT and YNNKEL (reference sequence). With V trimmed by 1 base and J by 4 bases, 8 bases remained unmatched. CDR3 length: 16 amino acids. DNA for the CDR3: TGTGCCAGCAGCCAAGTACGCGGGAGAGGGCCAGATACGCAGTATTTT. Its translation is CASSQVRGRGPDTQYF.

The chain has TRBV24-1 and TRBJ2-1; 10 bases agree with TRBD1. Germline CDR1 KGHDR, CDR2 SFDVKD. V shed 4 bases, J shed 4 bases, and the junction held 18 bases outside the gene matches. CDR3 length equals 20 residues. For the CDR3, the DNA is TGTGCCACCAGTGACCGAAGACAGGGGGCGAAAACAAATATATACAATGAGCAGTTCTTC. Protein: CATSDRRQGAKTNIYNEQFF.

This rearrangement joins TRBV18 to TRBJ2-1, with 9 bases aligning to TRBD1. V dropped 5 bases and J dropped 8; count of bases not matched to a gene: 13. CDR1 KGHSH and CDR2 LQKENI come from the germline V gene. The CDR3 is made up of 16 amino acids. The CDR3 DNA reads as TGTGCCAGCTCATCATATGGGACAGGGTTGTCGGATGAGCAGTTCTTC. Translating it yields CASSSYGTGLSDEQFF.

The chain links TRBV4-1 to TRBJ1-5; unclear D gene. The germline CDR1 and CDR2 sequences are MGHRA and YSYEKL. With 1 base removed from V and 3 bases from J, the gap between germline ends came to 16 bases. The CDR3 runs to 17 residues. The CDR3 nucleotides read TGCGCCAGCAGCCAAGGCCGGCCGGGCCAGCTCAATCAGCCCCAGCATTTT. The encoded protein is CASSQGRPGQLNQPQHF.

V gene TRBV2 combines with J gene TRBJ2-7, with D possibly being TRBD1 or TRBD2 (5 bases each). CDR1 and CDR2 from the germline V gene are SNHLY and FYNNEI. The V gene lost 5 bases and the J gene lost 1 base, with 15 bases spanning the gap. The CDR3 runs 15 residues. This chain's CDR3 is CASSREQGSSYEQYF. The CDR3 nucleotides read TGTGCCAGCAGTAGGGAGCAGGGTAGTTCCTACGAGCAGTACTTC.

V and J are TRBV10-3 and TRBJ2-2; possibly TRBD2 for D (5 bases). Germline V gives CDR1 ENHRY, CDR2 SYGVKD. The CDR3 runs to 16 residues. Trimming removed 3 bases at V and 4 bases at J, with 15 bases between. In DNA form, the CDR3 reads TGTGCCATCAGTGAATGGGGAGAGGCGGGCACCGGGGAGCTGTTTTTT. Translated, it gives CAISEWGEAGTGELFF.

This chain joins TRBV6-1 and TRBJ1-1; D gene ambiguous. This CDR3 region has 12 residues. V dropped 0 bases and J dropped 7 bases, with 6 bases sitting between them. Germline CDR1 is MNHNS and CDR2 is SASEGT. CDR3 DNA: TGTGCCAGCAGTGAAGCCGGGGTTGAAGCTTTCTTT. It encodes CASSEAGVEAFF.

Note on this clone: The same CDR3 can be traced to other DNA sequences in this sample. The genes are TRBV19 and TRBJ2-5; TRBD2 matches 11 bases. V lost 5 bases to trimming and J lost 2 bases; unmatched junction nucleotides: 4. Germline values: CDR1 LNHDA, CDR2 SQIVND (reference sequence). The CDR3 runs to 15 residues. CDR3 amino acids: CASSPRTSGQETQYF. The CDR3 coding sequence is TGTGCCAGTAGTCCCAGGACTAGCGGGCAAGAGACCCAGTACTTC. Combining the CDR3 with reference TRBV19 and TRBJ2-5 gives the whole variable domain DGGITQSPKYLFRKEGQNVTLSCEQNLNHDAMYWYRQDPGQGLRLIYYSQIVNDFQKGDIAEGYSVSREKKESFPLTVTSAQKNPTAFYLCASSPRTSGQETQYFGPGTRLLVL.

The CDR3 DNA is TGTGCCAGTAGTATGGGCCACTCTATGCGGTATACGCAGTATTTT. It encodes CASSMGHSMRYTQYF. The rearrangement links TRBV19 to TRBJ2-3; D not certain. Germline V gives CDR1 LNHDA, CDR2 SQIVND (reference sequence). The CDR3 extends over 15 amino acids. The V gene lost 3 bases and the J gene lost 7 bases, with 17 bases spanning the gap.

The chain recombines TRBV6-5 with TRBJ1-3, with a weak D call TRBD1 (5 bases). The CDR3 loop spans 14 amino acids. CDR1 and CDR2 from the germline V gene are MNHEY and SVGAGI. Between the trimmed V and J ends, which lost 7 bases and 4 bases, there was a span of 14 bases. In nucleotides, the CDR3 is TGTGCCAGCACCCAAGGGGTGGAGGGAAACACCATATATTTT. Translated: CASTQGVEGNTIYF.

CDR3 DNA: TGTGCCAGCAGCCTTGCCCGGGACACAGACCACTATGGCTACACCTTC. Residues: CASSLARDTDHYGYTF. V is TRBV5-6 and J is TRBJ1-2; TRBD1 is a possible D gene (6 bases). Germline V CDR1 and CDR2: SGHDT, YYEEEE. This CDR3 region has 16 residues. Between the trimmed V and J ends, which lost 4 bases and 3 bases, there was a span of 19 bases. Supplemented by reference TRBV5-6 and TRBJ1-2, the full variable domain reads DAGVTQSPTHLIKTRGQQVTLRCSPKSGHDTVSWYQQALGQGPQFIFQYYEEEERQRGNFPDRFSGHQFPNYSSELNVNALLLGDSALYLCASSLARDTDHYGYTFGSGTRLTVV.

The chain employs TRBV7-6 and TRBJ2-7; a possible D gene is TRBD1 (6 bases). Looked up from germline, CDR1 is SGHVS and CDR2 is FNYEAQ. This CDR3 spans 14 amino acids. V lost 5 bases to trimming and J lost 5 bases, with 16 bases between them. In DNA, the CDR3 is TGTGCCAGCAGCCCCGAGGGGGTTGGCCACGAGCAGTACTTC. It encodes CASSPEGVGHEQYF.

The chain is built from TRBV29-1 and TRBJ2-7, with 9 nucleotides matching TRBD1. CDR1 SQVTM and CDR2 ANQGSEA come from the germline V gene. V lost 4 bases to trimming and J lost 4 bases; unmatched junction nucleotides: 5. The CDR3 loop spans 13 amino acids. DNA of the CDR3: TGCAGCGTTGGACAGGGGGTTTTTTACGAGCAGTACTTC. Protein sequence: CSVGQGVFYEQYF.

The chain uses TRBV25-1 and TRBJ2-5, with D possibly TRBD2 on 6 matching bases. The V gene lost 4 bases and the J gene lost 2 bases, with 11 bases spanning the gap. Germline V gives CDR1 MGHDK, CDR2 SYGVNS. The CDR3 spans 14 residues. CDR3 sequence (DNA): TGTGCCAGCAGTGTTGGGAGGTTTCAAGAGACCCAGTACTTC. This codes for CASSVGRFQETQYF.

This chain links TRBV15 with TRBJ1-4; 7 nucleotides match TRBD1. Germline assignment: CDR1 LNHNV and CDR2 YYDKDF (reference sequence). With 0 bases clipped from V and 7 bases from J, the junction kept 8 bases outside the gene matches. This CDR3 region has 16 residues. Here the CDR3 reads CATSRDLPRGGEKLFF. The CDR3 DNA is TGTGCCACCAGCAGAGATTTGCCCAGGGGGGGTGAAAAACTGTTTTTT.

There are a few counts of this clone. The chain has TRBV6-5 and TRBJ2-1; 8 bases line up with TRBD1. The CDR3 sequence is 15 residues long. Trimming cost V 2 bases and J 4 bases; bases outside gene matches: 4. Germline V gives CDR1 MNHEY, CDR2 SVGAGI. The CDR3 is CASSYGQGLYNEQFF. CDR3 nucleotide sequence: TGTGCCAGCAGTTACGGACAGGGTCTGTACAATGAGCAGTTCTTC.

This sequence joins TRBV6-6 and TRBJ1-1; 10 bases are a match to TRBD1. Germline-derived CDR1 and CDR2 are MNHNY and SVGAGI (reference sequence). The length of the CDR3 is 15 residues. J gave up 10 bases and V 6 bases, and 14 bases lay outside the gene matches. CDR3 in amino acids: CASRSNDQDRGLAFF. In DNA form, the CDR3 reads TGTGCCAGCAGATCAAACGACCAAGACAGGGGGCTAGCTTTCTTT.

This clone has more than one count but fewer than ten. The chain combines TRBV29-1 with TRBJ2-2, with 8 bases lining up with TRBD1. The germline V gene has CDR1 SQVTM and CDR2 ANQGSEA. The CDR3 contains 12 residues. The V and J ends lost 6 bases and 7 bases, in that order; junction bases with no gene match: 4. This chain's CDR3 is CSVQTGGGELFF. Written as DNA, the CDR3 is TGCAGCGTCCAAACAGGGGGCGGGGAGCTGTTTTTT.

V gene TRBV6-5 combines with J gene TRBJ1-2, with D possibly TRBD1 on 5 matching bases. Germline V gene lookup returns CDR1 MNHEY and CDR2 SVGAGI. V was trimmed by 5 bases and J by 3 bases, leaving 13 bases between them. This CDR3 is 14 amino acids long. In DNA, the CDR3 is TGTGCCAGCAGTCACCAGACAGAGCACTATGGCTACACCTTC. It encodes CASSHQTEHYGYTF.